This is a list of T cell receptor beta chains from one sample in a study of somatic mutations in cytotoxic T cells in rheumatoid arthritis. Some clones are missing from TCRdb's copy, which holds only in-frame ones; the method was immunoSEQ multiplex PCR. The sample shows approximately 4,200 clones, about nine tenths of them seen only once. The sequenced sample was CD8+ T cells sorted from blood. These receptors were obtained from a woman between 70 and 85 years old with rheumatoid arthritis. The CDR3 runs from the conserved cysteine through the conserved F or W. Each record gives: clone size, J gene, D gene, V gene, CDR3 protein, CDR3 DNA. D genes are given only for firm matches. Some rows mark clone size as missing; the rest say once, few, many or name a class of expanded clone.

abundance: NA
j_gene: TRBJ1-1
d_gene: TRBD1
v_gene: TRBV6-1
CDR3aa: CASSGGGTGGTEAFF
CDR3nt: TGTGCCAGCAGCGGGGGAGGGACAGGGGGAACTGAAGCTTTCTTT

abundance: NA
j_gene: TRBJ2-5
d_gene: TRBD1
v_gene: TRBV27
CDR3aa: CASRGPGQIQETQYF
CDR3nt: TGTGCCAGCAGAGGCCCGGGACAGATTCAAGAGACCCAGTACTTC

abundance: NA
j_gene: TRBJ2-3
d_gene: NA
v_gene: TRBV7-9
CDR3aa: CASSLDTQYF
CDR3nt: TGTGCCAGCAGTCTTGATACGCAGTATTTT

abundance: NA
j_gene: TRBJ1-4
d_gene: NA
v_gene: TRBV2
CDR3aa: CASSPVGGRDNEKLFF
CDR3nt: TGTGCCAGCAGTCCCGTCGGGGGACGGGATAATGAAAAACTGTTTTTT

abundance: NA
j_gene: TRBJ1-2
d_gene: TRBD1
v_gene: TRBV19
CDR3aa: CASSIEPGQGHYGYTF
CDR3nt: TGTGCCAGTAGTATAGAACCGGGACAGGGGCACTATGGCTACACCTTC

abundance: NA
j_gene: TRBJ1-2
d_gene: NA
v_gene: TRBV14
CDR3aa: CASSQDARVDYGYTF
CDR3nt: TGTGCCAGCAGCCAAGATGCCAGGGTGGACTATGGCTACACCTTC

abundance: NA
j_gene: TRBJ1-2
d_gene: TRBD1
v_gene: TRBV7-9
CDR3aa: CASSSPGQLPGYTF
CDR3nt: TGTGCCAGCAGCTCACCGGGACAGCTGCCCGGCTACACCTTC

abundance: NA
j_gene: TRBJ2-2
d_gene: TRBD1
v_gene: TRBV7-3
CDR3aa: CASSLTGFGQGDFPGELFF
CDR3nt: TGTGCCAGCAGCTTAACCGGTTTCGGACAGGGGGATTTTCCCGGGGAGCTGTTTTTT

abundance: NA
j_gene: TRBJ2-3
d_gene: NA
v_gene: TRBV28
CDR3aa: CASSLGAAITDTQYF
CDR3nt: TGTGCCAGCAGTTTAGGAGCAGCCATTACAGATACGCAGTATTTT

abundance: NA
j_gene: TRBJ2-7
d_gene: NA
v_gene: TRBV14
CDR3aa: CASSQLGYEQYF
CDR3nt: TGTGCCAGCAGCCAACTCGGCTACGAGCAGTACTTC

abundance: hyperexpanded
j_gene: TRBJ2-5
d_gene: TRBD1
v_gene: TRBV6-6
CDR3aa: CASSSGQGALKTQYF
CDR3nt: TGTGCCAGCAGTTCGGGACAGGGGGCGCTGAAGACCCAGTACTTC

abundance: NA
j_gene: TRBJ2-3
d_gene: TRBD1
v_gene: TRBV12-5
CDR3aa: CASGYRGRDTQYF
CDR3nt: TGTGCTAGTGGTTACAGGGGGAGAGATACGCAGTATTTT

abundance: few
j_gene: TRBJ2-5
d_gene: TRBD1
v_gene: TRBV6-6
CDR3aa: CASSYQGALKTQYF
CDR3nt: TGTGCCAGCAGTTACCAGGGGGCGCTGAAGACCCAGTACTTC

abundance: NA
j_gene: TRBJ1-1
d_gene: NA
v_gene: TRBV5-4
CDR3aa: CASSFTDTEAFF
CDR3nt: TGTGCCAGCAGCTTTACGGACACTGAAGCTTTCTTT

abundance: NA
j_gene: TRBJ1-1
d_gene: TRBD1
v_gene: TRBV2
CDR3aa: CASSVTGPTEAFF
CDR3nt: TGTGCCAGCAGTGTGACAGGGCCCACTGAAGCTTTCTTT

abundance: few
j_gene: TRBJ2-7
d_gene: NA
v_gene: TRBV2
CDR3aa: CASSELGGGVYEQYF
CDR3nt: TGTGCCAGCAGTGAACTAGGGGGCGGGGTCTACGAGCAGTACTTC

abundance: few
j_gene: TRBJ2-2
d_gene: NA
v_gene: TRBV27
CDR3aa: CASHGELFF
CDR3nt: TGTGCCAGCCACGGGGAGCTGTTTTTT

abundance: NA
j_gene: TRBJ2-7
d_gene: TRBD2
v_gene: TRBV19
CDR3aa: CASTVAGGYEQYF
CDR3nt: TGTGCCAGTACCGTAGCGGGGGGGTACGAGCAGTACTTC

abundance: NA
j_gene: TRBJ2-1
d_gene: TRBD2
v_gene: TRBV7-9
CDR3aa: CASSRPSGAYNEQFF
CDR3nt: TGTGCCAGCAGCCGGCCCAGCGGGGCATACAATGAGCAGTTCTTC

abundance: NA
j_gene: TRBJ2-7
d_gene: NA
v_gene: TRBV6-6
CDR3aa: CASSYSFRDEQYF
CDR3nt: TGTGCCAGCAGTTACTCATTCAGGGACGAGCAGTACTTC

abundance: NA
j_gene: TRBJ2-7
d_gene: NA
v_gene: TRBV29-1
CDR3aa: CSVTRGSYEQYF
CDR3nt: TGCAGCGTTACGAGGGGGTCCTACGAGCAGTACTTC

abundance: NA
j_gene: TRBJ1-1
d_gene: NA
v_gene: TRBV28
CDR3aa: CASSQSGLIEAFF
CDR3nt: TGTGCCAGCAGCCAGTCAGGATTGATCGAAGCTTTCTTT

abundance: NA
j_gene: TRBJ2-7
d_gene: TRBD2
v_gene: TRBV7-9
CDR3aa: CASSFSGRGYEQYF
CDR3nt: TGTGCCAGCAGCTTTAGCGGGAGGGGCTACGAGCAGTACTTC

abundance: NA
j_gene: TRBJ2-5
d_gene: TRBD1
v_gene: TRBV27
CDR3aa: CASSLSLQGAWETQYF
CDR3nt: TGTGCCAGCAGTTTATCTCTACAGGGGGCTTGGGAGACCCAGTACTTC

abundance: NA
j_gene: TRBJ2-3
d_gene: NA
v_gene: TRBV9
CDR3aa: CASSGGTQYF
CDR3nt: TGTGCCAGCAGCGGAGGTACGCAGTATTTT

abundance: NA
j_gene: TRBJ1-4
d_gene: NA
v_gene: TRBV9
CDR3aa: CASSAGVTTNEKLFF
CDR3nt: TGTGCCAGCAGCGCTGGAGTGACAACTAATGAAAAACTGTTTTTT

abundance: NA
j_gene: TRBJ2-3
d_gene: NA
v_gene: TRBV4-1
CDR3aa: CASSLYLGPTKLDTQYF
CDR3nt: TGCGCCAGCAGCCTGTACCTTGGGCCGACGAAGTTGGATACGCAGTATTTT